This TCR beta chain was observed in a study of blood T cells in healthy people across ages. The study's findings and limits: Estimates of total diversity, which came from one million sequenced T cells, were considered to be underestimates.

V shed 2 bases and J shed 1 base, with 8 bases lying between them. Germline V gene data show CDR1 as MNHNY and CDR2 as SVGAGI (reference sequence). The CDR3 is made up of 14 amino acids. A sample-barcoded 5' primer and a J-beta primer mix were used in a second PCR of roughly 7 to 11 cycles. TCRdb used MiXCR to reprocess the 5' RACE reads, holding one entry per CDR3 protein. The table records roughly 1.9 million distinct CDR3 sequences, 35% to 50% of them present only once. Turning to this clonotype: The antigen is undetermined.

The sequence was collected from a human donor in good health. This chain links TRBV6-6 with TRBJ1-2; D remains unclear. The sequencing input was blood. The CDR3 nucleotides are TGTGCCAGCAGTTACCGTAAGGGTAACTATGGCTACACCTTC. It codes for CASSYRKGNYGYTF.